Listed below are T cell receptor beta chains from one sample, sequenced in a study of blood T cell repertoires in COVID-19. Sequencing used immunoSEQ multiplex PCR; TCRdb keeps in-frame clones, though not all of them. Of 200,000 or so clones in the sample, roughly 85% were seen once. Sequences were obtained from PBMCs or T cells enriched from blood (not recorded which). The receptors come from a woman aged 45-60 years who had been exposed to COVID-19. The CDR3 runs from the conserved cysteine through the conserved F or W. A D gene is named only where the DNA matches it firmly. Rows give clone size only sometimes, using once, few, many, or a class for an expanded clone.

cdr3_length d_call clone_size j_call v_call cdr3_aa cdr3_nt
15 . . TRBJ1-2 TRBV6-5 CASRVNGGISSGYTF TGTGCCAGCAGAGTAAACGGGGGGATTTCGTCTGGCTACACCTTC
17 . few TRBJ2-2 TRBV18 CASSPGTPRSGTGELFF TGTGCCAGCTCACCAGGGACACCGAGGTCGGGTACCGGGGAGCTGTTTTTT
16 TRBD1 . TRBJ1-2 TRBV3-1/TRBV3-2 CASSPRPLTGVHGYTF TGTGCCAGCAGCCCTAGACCCCTGACAGGGGTACATGGCTACACCTTC
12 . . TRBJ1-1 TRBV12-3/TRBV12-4 CAIKRGNTEAFF TGTGCCATCAAAAGGGGGAACACTGAAGCTTTCTTT
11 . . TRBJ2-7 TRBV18 CASSLSYEQYF TGTGCCAGCTCCCTCTCCTACGAGCAGTACTTC
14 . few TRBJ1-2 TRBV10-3 CAISPNRDDYGYTF TGTGCCATCAGTCCTAACAGGGACGACTATGGCTACACCTTC
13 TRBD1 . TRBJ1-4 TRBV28 CASRHDRERKLFF TGTGCCAGCAGGCATGACAGGGAAAGAAAACTGTTTTTT
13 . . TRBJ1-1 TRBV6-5 CAGRDKGNTEAFF TGTGCCGGGAGAGACAAGGGGAACACTGAAGCTTTCTTT
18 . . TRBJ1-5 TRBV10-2 CASSDEWAGRFGNQPQHF TGCGCCAGCAGTGATGAATGGGCAGGGAGGTTCGGCAATCAGCCCCAGCATTTT
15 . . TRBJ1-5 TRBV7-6 CASSPRAGANQPQHF TGTGCCAGCAGCCCCCGGGCAGGGGCCAATCAGCCCCAGCATTTT
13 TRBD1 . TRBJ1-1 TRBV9 CASSAQGAGEAFF TGTGCCAGCAGCGCACAGGGGGCCGGTGAAGCTTTCTTT
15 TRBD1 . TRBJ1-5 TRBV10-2 CASQDGTGGYQPQHF TGCGCCAGCCAGGACGGGACAGGTGGTTATCAGCCCCAGCATTTT
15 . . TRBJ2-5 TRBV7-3 CASSLFGQGGGTQYF TGTGCCAGCAGCTTATTCGGTCAGGGTGGTGGGACCCAGTACTTC
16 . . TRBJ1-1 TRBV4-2 CASSQGGGRIDTEAFF TGTGCCAGCAGCCAGGGAGGGGGAAGGATAGACACTGAAGCTTTCTTT
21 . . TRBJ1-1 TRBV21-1 CASSKGSPKPLGSTRGAEAFF TGTGCCAGCAGCAAAGGCTCACCGAAGCCCCTGGGGTCTACGCGGGGGGCTGAAGCTTTCTTT
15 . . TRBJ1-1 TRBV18 CASSPPQGPARGAFF TGTGCCAGCTCACCACCGCAGGGACCCGCCAGGGGAGCTTTCTTT
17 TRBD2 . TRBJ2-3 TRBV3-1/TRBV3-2 CASSQGTSGSSTDTQYF TGTGCCAGCAGCCAAGGGACTAGCGGGTCCTCCACAGATACGCAGTATTTT
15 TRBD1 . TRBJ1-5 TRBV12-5 CASGLPLDRVQPQHF TGTGCTAGTGGTTTGCCCCTGGACAGGGTTCAGCCCCAGCATTTT
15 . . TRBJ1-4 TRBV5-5 CASSQSGAVVGKLFF TGTGCCAGCAGCCAGTCAGGGGCTGTAGTCGGTAAACTGTTTTTT
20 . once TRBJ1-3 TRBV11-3 CASSSHPLDGLVGSGNTIYF TGTGCCAGCAGCTCCCACCCTCTCGATGGCCTAGTGGGCTCTGGAAACACCATATATTTT
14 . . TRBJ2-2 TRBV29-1 CSVPGLPSTGELFF TGCAGCGTACCGGGACTTCCCAGTACCGGGGAGCTGTTTTTT
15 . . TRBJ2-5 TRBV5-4 CASSLGTSILGTQYF TGTGCCAGCAGCCTCGGAACTAGTATTCTGGGGACCCAGTACTTC
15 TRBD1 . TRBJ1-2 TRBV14 CASSQTGGGNYGYTF TGTGCCAGCAGCCAGACAGGGGGCGGAAACTATGGCTACACCTTC
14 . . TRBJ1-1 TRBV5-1 CASRPILGGTEAFF TGCGCCAGCAGGCCAATTCTGGGAGGCACTGAAGCTTTCTTT
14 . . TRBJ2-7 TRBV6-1 CASSERWGREESDF TGTGCCAGCAGTGAAAGGTGGGGCAGGGAGGAGTCCGACTTC
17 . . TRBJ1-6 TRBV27 CASSLSTRQVLRSPLHF TGTGCCAGCAGTTTATCCACCAGACAGGTACTTCGTTCACCCCTCCACTTT
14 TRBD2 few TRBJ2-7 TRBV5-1 CASSSSGGSYEQYF TGCGCCAGCAGCTCAAGCGGGGGTAGTTACGAGCAGTACTTC
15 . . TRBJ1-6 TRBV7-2 CASSLTASGNSPLHF TGTGCCAGCAGCTTGACAGCAAGCGGGAATTCACCCCTCCACTTT
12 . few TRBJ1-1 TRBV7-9 CASSLAGTEAFF TGTGCCAGCAGCTTAGCCGGCACTGAAGCTTTCTTT
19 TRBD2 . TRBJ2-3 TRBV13 CASSSGLARVGGGTDTQYF TGTGCCAGCAGCTCGGGACTAGCAAGAGTGGGAGGGGGCACAGATACGCAGTATTTT
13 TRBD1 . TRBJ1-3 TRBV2 CASPGTDGNTIYF TGTGCCAGCCCCGGGACAGACGGAAACACCATATATTTT
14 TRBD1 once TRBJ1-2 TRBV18 CASSPGQGAYGYTF TGTGCCAGCTCGCCGGGACAGGGTGCCTATGGCTACACCTTC
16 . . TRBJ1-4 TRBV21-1 CASSKKRASGREKLFF TGTGCCAGCAGCAAAAAGAGGGCCTCCGGGAGGGAAAAACTGTTTTTT
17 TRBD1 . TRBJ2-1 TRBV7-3 CASRSKKGTGFYNEQFF TGTGCCAGCAGGTCGAAGAAGGGGACAGGTTTCTACAATGAGCAGTTCTTC
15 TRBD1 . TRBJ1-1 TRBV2 CASRARQGLRTEAFF TGTGCCAGCAGGGCCCGACAGGGTTTGCGGACTGAAGCTTTCTTT
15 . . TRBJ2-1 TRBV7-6 CASSLPGFSTDEQFF TGTGCCAGCAGCTTACCGGGATTTAGCACCGATGAGCAGTTCTTC
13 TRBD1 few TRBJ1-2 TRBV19 CASSTDRGHGYTF TGTGCCAGTAGTACCGACAGGGGGCATGGCTACACCTTC
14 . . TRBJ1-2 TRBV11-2 CASSLAPANYGYTF TGTGCCAGCAGCTTAGCCCCGGCTAACTATGGCTACACCTTC
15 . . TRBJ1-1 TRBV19 CASSIGRGENTEAFF TGTGCCAGTAGTATAGGGAGAGGAGAGAACACTGAAGCTTTCTTT
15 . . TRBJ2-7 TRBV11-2 CASSLDVNPAYEQYF TGTGCCAGCAGCTTAGATGTTAATCCCGCCTACGAGCAGTACTTC
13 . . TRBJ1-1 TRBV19 CASSSRDTLESVF TGTGCCAGTAGTTCCCGGGACACCCTTGAGAGCGTCTTT
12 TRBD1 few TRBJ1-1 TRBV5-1 CASTGQAGEAFF TGCGCCAGCACCGGACAGGCTGGTGAAGCTTTCTTT